A selection of T cell receptor beta chains follows, all from one sample in a study of blood T cells in healthy people across ages. One entry per CDR3 protein results from TCRdb running MiXCR on the 5' RACE reads. The sample records more than 900,000 distinct CDR3 sequences, almost 30% being singletons. The same sample was also used in a study of T cells of mothers and their children.

The source material was blood. The source of these receptors is a woman aged 40 to 50 in good health. Each CDR3 is given without its conserved first and last residue.

>TRBV20-1|TRBJ2-1
SASLSSGVNEQF
>TRBV28|TRBJ2-6
AGSTPDSGANVLT
>TRBV15|TRBJ2-2
ATSRESGRRGTGELF
>TRBV6-5|TRBJ2-3
ASSSTYGADTQY
>TRBV4-1|TRBJ2-7
ASSQGWEGGRVTYEQY
>TRBV3-1|TRBJ2-2
ASSQGGGPGELF
>TRBV5-1|TRBJ1-6
ASRVGQANSPLH
>TRBV4-3|TRBJ1-2
ASSQDTFGGNYGYT
>TRBV20-1|TRBJ1-6
SARDPDRDYNSPLH
>TRBV7-9|TRBJ2-7
ASSLLPGGEAYEQY
>TRBV28|TRBJ2-5
AGSDRGWWEQY
>TRBV7-9|TRBJ2-5
ASSLDGTRRETQY
>TRBV20-1|TRBJ2-7
SVRDFGVSPGQGIYEQY
>TRBV11-2|TRBJ1-1
ASSFQGLGTEAF
>TRBV7-2|TRBJ1-5
ASSLAGGSNQPQH
>TRBV7-2|TRBJ2-1
ASSPRSSGVSYNEQF
>TRBV12-3/TRBV12-4|TRBJ2-3
ASSISTGGSPDTQY
>TRBV5-6|TRBJ2-7
ASSLTLTPYEQY
>TRBV20-1|TRBJ2-1
SACQAGGDLHNEQF
>TRBV14|TRBJ2-2
ASSPRTSGELF
>TRBV12-3/TRBV12-4|TRBJ2-2
ASSLRQGRTGELF
>TRBV5-1|TRBJ1-1
ASSLWGAAEAF
>TRBV5-6|TRBJ2-1
ASSLGSGRNYEQF
>TRBV28|TRBJ2-2
ASGTNTGELF
>TRBV6-5|TRBJ1-4
ASSYRLAGTGTTTNEKLF
>TRBV5-1|TRBJ2-6
ASSLVPSGVSGANVLT
>TRBV28|TRBJ2-5
ASSPRGEETQY
>TRBV7-9|TRBJ2-7
ASSSLERTYEQY
>TRBV12-3/TRBV12-4|TRBJ1-2
ASSQYSQASGYT
>TRBV7-2|TRBJ2-5
ASSPGTGWETQY
>TRBV6-6|TRBJ1-1
ASSYTPGQGGAF
>TRBV6-5|TRBJ1-2
ASSYPGQGRNGYT